Sequencing of this T cell receptor beta chain was carried out in a study of blood T cell repertoires in COVID-19. Across the study: The origin of the acute and convalescent COVID-19 samples was the United States, Italy and Spain. The analysed material was cDNA or gDNA that came from T cells, B-cell-depleted T cells, or PBMCs.

TCRdb keeps only in-frame clones here, not all; method: immunoSEQ multiplex PCR. The sample shows 200,000 to 250,000 clones, around 84% of them seen only once. One Seattle source followed patients from active infection through their disease course. Germline CDR1 reads SGHTA; CDR2 reads FQGNSA. Trimming stripped 4 bases from V and 0 bases from J, with 4 bases between. This CDR3 has 13 residues. This TCR was sampled from a woman older than 75 with COVID-19, enrolled during active disease. The sequenced material came from peripheral blood. The V call is TRBV7-2, the J call TRBJ2-1, with D unclear. The CDR3 nucleotides are TGTGCCAGCAGCTCGGGCTCCTACAATGAGCAGTTCTTC. This encodes CASSSGSYNEQFF.